The 14 T cell receptor beta chains listed next were all sequenced from one sample in a study of vaccination effects on CD4 cells after COVID-19. Sequencing used immunoSEQ multiplex PCR; TCRdb keeps in-frame clones, though not all of them. The profile covers some 61,000 clones, with under 85% appearing a single time and 0.95% taken by the ten largest. For these receptors, no antigen is known. Antigen-specific CD4+ T cells expanded by the ViraFEST assay with viral peptide pools were then sequenced. Following 10 days of culture, CD4+ T cells were isolated. Participants were given two doses of BNT162b2 or mRNA-1273 vaccine. Sequenced here: CD4+ T cells from PBMCs cultured with HCoV-OC43 spike peptides, sampled after COVID-19 vaccination. Regarding subset: HCoV-OC43 spike overlapping peptide pool stimulation. The source of these receptors is a human donor who received a COVID-19 vaccine.

The V and J genes are TRBV5-8 and TRBJ2-1, with 11 nucleotides matching TRBD2. The trim removed 7 bases at V and 6 bases at J, leaving 12 bases unmatched. Germline values: CDR1 SGHTS, CDR2 YDEGEE. The CDR3 contains 16 residues. The CDR3 DNA follows: TGTGCCAGCCCCGTCCTCGGGACTAGCGGACCCAATGAGCAGTTCTTC. Protein sequence: CASPVLGTSGPNEQFF. The full variable domain, with the rest looked up from reference TRBV5-8 and TRBJ2-1, is EAGVTQSPTHLIKTRGQQATLRCSPISGHTSVYWYQQALGLGLQFLLWYDEGEERNRGNFPPRFSGRQFPNYSSELNVNALELEDSALYLCASPVLGTSGPNEQFFGPGTRLTVL.

The gene calls are TRBV6-5 and TRBJ2-7; the match to TRBD1 covers 9 bases. V lost 5 bases and J lost 6; bases outside the gene matches: 8. The germline gives CDR1 MNHEY, CDR2 SVGAGI. This CDR3 is 14 amino acids long. The CDR3 nucleotides are TGTGCCAGCAGTCGAGGACAGGGGATGGGCGAGCAGTACGTC. It is translated as CASSRGQGMGEQYV.

Written as DNA, the CDR3 is TGTGCCAGTAGTACCCCACCGAGCTCCTACAATGAGCAGTTCTTC. As protein: CASSTPPSSYNEQFF. The V call is TRBV19, the J call TRBJ2-1; D remains ambiguous. With 4 bases removed from V and 0 bases from J, the gap between germline ends came to 10 bases. This CDR3 region has 15 residues. Per germline, CDR1 LNHDA and CDR2 SQIVND (reference sequence).

The DNA of the CDR3 is TGTGCCAGCAGCGCCACGGGACTTTCGAGCTCCTACAATGAGCAGTTCTTC. Translating it yields CASSATGLSSSYNEQFF. This chain joins TRBV7-8 and TRBJ2-1; D perhaps matches TRBD2 (6 bases). This CDR3 is 17 amino acids long. Germline V gives CDR1 SGHVS, CDR2 FQNEAQ. V lost 5 bases and J lost 0, with 17 bases in between.

This clone was seen a few times. V is TRBV3-1 (or the pseudogene TRBV3-2) and J is TRBJ2-5, with 7 bases that match TRBD1. Germline V gene data show CDR1 as LGHDT and CDR2 as YNNKEL (reference sequence). V shed 4 bases and J 5 bases; nucleotides not matched to a gene: 10. The CDR3 has 15 residues. The CDR3 DNA is TGTGCCAGCAGCCTCTCCGGGACAGTCCGGGAGACCCAGTACTTC. Its protein is CASSLSGTVRETQYF.

The chain has TRBV24-1 and TRBJ2-3, with D possibly matching TRBD1 (6 bases). Germline V lookup: CDR1 KGHDR, CDR2 SFDVKD. This CDR3 contains 15 residues. The ends were cut back, 10 bases at V and 0 bases at J, with 16 bases in the middle. The CDR3 spells CATTGTSTSTDTQYF. The CDR3 nucleotides are TGTGCCACTACAGGGACATCTACTAGCACAGATACGCAGTATTTT.

The genes are TRBV12-3 or TRBV12-4 and TRBJ1-5; D remains ambiguous. The CDR3 contains 13 residues. The V end was cut by 9 bases, the J end by 6 bases, with 15 bases between. The CDR3 nucleotides read TGTGCCAGTACACGGGGTAGTGGTCAGCCCCAGCATTTT. Translating gives CASTRGSGQPQHF.

The chain combines TRBV5-1 with TRBJ1-2, with D hard to call. Germline V CDR1 and CDR2: SGHRS, YFSETQ. The V and J ends lost 0 bases and 4 bases respectively, with 10 bases between them. The CDR3 contains 14 residues. CDR3 coding DNA: TGCGCCAGCAGCTTGGATCCAGGCCGCTATGGCTACACCTTC. As protein: CASSLDPGRYGYTF. Supplemented by reference TRBV5-1 and TRBJ1-2, the full variable domain reads KAGVTQTPRYLIKTRGQQVTLSCSPISGHRSVSWYQQTPGQGLQFLFEYFSETQRNKGNFPGRFSGRQFSNSRSEMNVSTLELGDSALYLCASSLDPGRYGYTFGSGTRLTVV.

The chain recombines TRBV2 with TRBJ1-4; TRBD1 might be the D (5 bases). This CDR3 region has 15 residues. Germline CDR1 is SNHLY and CDR2 is FYNNEI. Deletions cut 5 bases from V and 4 bases from J, with 14 bases between. This chain's CDR3 is CASSSKGTFNEKLFF. CDR3 bases: TGTGCCAGCAGTTCTAAAGGGACCTTTAATGAAAAACTGTTTTTT.

The V gene is TRBV4-1, the J gene TRBJ2-2, with D unresolved. V lost 0 bases and J 7 bases, leaving 9 bases between the germline ends. The germline V gene has CDR1 MGHRA and CDR2 YSYEKL. This CDR3 has 14 residues. The CDR3 nucleotides are TGCGCCAGCAGCCAAGATCCGAGCGTCGGGGAGCTGTTTTTT. Protein product: CASSQDPSVGELFF.

The chain recombines TRBV19 with TRBJ2-1, with D possibly TRBD2 on 5 matching bases. Trimming removed 5 bases at V and 9 bases at J, with 20 bases between. Germline CDR1 and CDR2: LNHDA and SQIVND (reference sequence). This CDR3 is built from 15 residues. The CDR3 DNA reads TGTGCCAGTAGTCCCCGCGGGTCACCACCCGGTGAGCAGTTCTTC. Its translation is CASSPRGSPPGEQFF.

The chain recombines TRBV5-1 with TRBJ2-4; maybe TRBD1 (6 bases). The ends were cut back, 4 bases at V and 8 bases at J, with 19 bases in the middle. The CDR3 covers 15 residues. Germline-derived CDR1 and CDR2 are SGHRS and YFSETQ. Here the CDR3 DNA reads TGCGCCAGCAGCGCAAGTCCAGGGGTCGGGGACATTCAGTACTTC. This encodes CASSASPGVGDIQYF. Full variable domain (outside the CDR3, taken from reference TRBV5-1 and TRBJ2-4): KAGVTQTPRYLIKTRGQQVTLSCSPISGHRSVSWYQQTPGQGLQFLFEYFSETQRNKGNFPGRFSGRQFSNSRSEMNVSTLELGDSALYLCASSASPGVGDIQYFGAGTRLSVL.

J is TRBJ2-1 and V is TRBV24-1, with 9 bases fitting TRBD1. J was trimmed by 6 bases and V by 1 base; bases with no gene match: 3. The CDR3 is 15 amino acids. Looked up from germline, CDR1 is KGHDR and CDR2 is SFDVKD. The CDR3 DNA reads TGTGCCACCAGTGATTTAGGACAGGGGCGCAATGAGCAGTTCTTC. Protein: CATSDLGQGRNEQFF.

The chain combines TRBV29-1 with TRBJ2-3, with D tentatively TRBD2 (6 bases). Trimming took off 4 bases at V and 1 base at J, with 15 bases between the two ends. CDR1 is SQVTM and CDR2 is ANQGSEA in the germline V gene. The CDR3 runs 15 residues. The CDR3 bases are TGCAGCGTTGTAGGAGGGCTGGGGGGCACAGATACGCAGTATTTT. It encodes CSVVGGLGGTDTQYF.